Each of the 14 T cell receptor beta chains below was sequenced from the same sample in a study of shared clonotypes between healthy human individuals. Some clones are missing from TCRdb's copy, which holds only in-frame ones; the method was immunoSEQ multiplex PCR. The sample gives around 700,000 clones, less than 80% of which show up once; roughly 2% is in the top ten. The sequencing sample was made of memory CD4+ T cells sorted from blood. Specified subset: CD45RA-negative fraction. The source of these receptors is a woman aged 25-40 years in good health.

In DNA form, the CDR3 reads TGCGCCAGCAGTACTAGCGGGAGGGCCAGTAGCACAGATACGCAGTATTTT. As protein: CASSTSGRASSTDTQYF. The chain combines TRBV5-1 with TRBJ2-3; 13 bases are shared with TRBD2. The V segment lost 5 bases and the J segment 0 bases; nucleotides outside the gene matches: 6. Germline lookup yields CDR1 SGHRS and CDR2 YFSETQ. The CDR3 is made up of 17 amino acids.

This chain links TRBV6-1 with TRBJ2-2; D might be TRBD1 (5 bases). The V end lost 10 bases, the J end lost 4 bases, and 16 bases lay between the germline ends. This CDR3 is 14 amino acids long. Germline V gene sequence: CDR1 MNHNS, CDR2 SASEGT. This CDR3 reads CATSDQDSTGELFF. CDR3 coding DNA: TGTGCCACATCAGACCAAGACAGCACCGGGGAGCTGTTTTTT.

The sample holds one count of this clone. V gene TRBV27 combines with J gene TRBJ2-3; D is unclear. This CDR3 contains 13 residues. Trimming took off 6 bases at V and 4 bases at J, with 11 bases between the two ends. Germline lookup yields CDR1 MNHEY and CDR2 SMNVEV (reference sequence). In nucleotides, the CDR3 is TGTGCCAGCAGCCACCAGTCCGCAGATACGCAGTATTTT. Translated, it gives CASSHQSADTQYF.

The V call is TRBV9, the J call TRBJ2-3; 10 bases are shared with TRBD2. The CDR3 covers 16 residues. The germline gives CDR1 SGDLS, CDR2 YYNGEE. V lost 3 bases and J lost 2; bases outside the gene matches: 6. CDR3: CASSASGRGFTDTQYF. DNA of the CDR3: TGTGCCAGCAGCGCGAGCGGGAGGGGTTTCACAGATACGCAGTATTTT.

The chain couples TRBV19 to TRBJ2-1; 8 positions agree with TRBD2. The length of the CDR3 is 15 residues. V lost 8 bases, J lost 5 bases, and 11 bases stayed unmatched. The germline V gene has CDR1 LNHDA and CDR2 SQIVND (reference sequence). For the CDR3, the DNA is TGTGCCAGTGCTAGGGCGGGAGGTAACCACAATGAGCAGTTCTTC. It specifies CASARAGGNHNEQFF.

This clone was recorded a few times. The chain joins TRBV11-3 to TRBJ2-2; tentatively, D is TRBD1 or TRBD2 (5 bases each). Trimming pared 5 bases from V and 5 bases from J, leaving 18 bases between. The germline gives CDR1 SGHNT, CDR2 YENEEA. This CDR3 has 16 amino acids. The CDR3 DNA is TGTGCCAGCAGCCTAGGGACCTATAGCGCTACCGGGGAGCTGTTTTTT. Amino acids: CASSLGTYSATGELFF.

The chain links TRBV5-8 to TRBJ2-7; 9 nucleotides agree with TRBD1. Germline V gives CDR1 SGHTS, CDR2 YDEGEE. With V trimmed by 4 bases and J by 3 bases, 11 bases remained unmatched. The CDR3 sequence is 16 residues long. This chain's CDR3 is CASSTPRDRVYYEQYF. The CDR3 DNA reads TGTGCCAGCAGCACGCCCCGGGACAGGGTGTACTACGAGCAGTACTTC.

In this sample, this clone turned up once. The CDR3 reads CASSLELATDTQYF. The CDR3 coding sequence is TGTGCCAGCAGTTTAGAACTAGCAACAGATACGCAGTATTTT. The chain has TRBV27 and TRBJ2-3, with a tentative D call TRBD2 (6 bases). The germline CDR1 and CDR2 sequences are MNHEY and SMNVEV (reference sequence). This CDR3 is built from 14 residues. Deletions cut 2 bases from V and 3 bases from J, with 9 bases between.

The V call is TRBV6-1, the J call TRBJ2-7; 8 positions match TRBD2. V shed 3 bases and J 2 bases; nucleotides not matched to a gene: 12. Germline V gene data show CDR1 as MNHNS and CDR2 as SASEGT. This CDR3 has 17 residues. In DNA form, the CDR3 reads TGTGCCAGCAGTGATATGCGATTGGGCGGGGGGACCTACGAGCAGTACTTC. It codes for CASSDMRLGGGTYEQYF.

Details on this clone: This likely traces to a read error, being one base from a far larger clone. Other nucleotide sequences in the sample specify the same CDR3. The chain uses TRBV27 and TRBJ2-6; D is uncertain. The ends were cut back, 1 base at V and 2 bases at J, with 6 bases in the middle. This CDR3 comprises 15 residues. Germline V gene data show CDR1 as MNHEY and CDR2 as SMNVEV (reference sequence). The chain's CDR3 is CASSLWGTGANVLTF. In DNA, the CDR3 is TGTGCCAGCAGTTTATGGGGAACTGGGGCCAACGTCCTGACTTTC.

The chain couples TRBV7-8 to TRBJ1-5; possibly TRBD1 for D (5 bases). Germline lookup yields CDR1 SGHVS and CDR2 FQNEAQ. The CDR3 has 15 residues. Trimming removed 3 bases from V and 2 bases from J, with 11 bases in between. The chain's CDR3 is CASSLGPGGNQPQHF. The DNA of the CDR3 is TGTGCCAGCAGCTTGGGACCTGGGGGCAATCAGCCCCAGCATTTT.

The chain is built from TRBV29-1 and TRBJ2-1, with no clear D. CDR1 and CDR2 (germline): SQVTM, ANQGSEA. V was pared by 3 bases and J by 10 bases, with 16 bases between. The CDR3 runs to 13 residues. In DNA, the CDR3 is TGCAGCGTTGATCTCAGGTTGGCTTCCGAGCAGTTCTTC. Translation gives CSVDLRLASEQFF.

In its sample, this clone was seen a few times. This sequence joins TRBV2 and TRBJ2-1; 8 positions agree with TRBD1. V was clipped by 6 bases and J by 2 bases; unmatched bases: 6. Germline V gene lookup returns CDR1 SNHLY and CDR2 FYNNEI. The CDR3 has 15 residues. For the CDR3, the DNA is TGTGCCAGCAGAGGCGGACAGGGAGCCTACAATGAGCAGTTCTTC. This codes for CASRGGQGAYNEQFF.

This rearrangement joins TRBV27 to TRBJ2-5; D is unclear. V was pared by 5 bases and J by 3 bases, with 19 bases between. The germline V gene encodes CDR1 MNHEY and CDR2 SMNVEV (reference sequence). This CDR3 comprises 16 residues. DNA for the CDR3: TGTGCCAGCAGTCCCTCCGGGTTCTTCTTTGAAGAGACCCAGTACTTC. The encoded protein is CASSPSGFFFEETQYF.